This T cell receptor beta chain was sequenced for a study of regulatory T cells in long-lasting Graves disease (dated by TCRdb to the early 2020s). With regard to the full study: Patients with newly diagnosed Graves' disease had been on antithyroid drugs for under 3 months. The study was registered as a clinical trial and conducted in China. TCR sequencing covered around 13 persistent and roughly 20 newly diagnosed Graves' disease patients, some 35 samples in total. Persistent Graves' disease patients were compared with newly diagnosed Graves' disease patients by peripheral blood TCR sequencing and RNA sequencing.

The label giving this sample's time point can be read as: newly diagnosed GD, antithyroid drugs for less than 3 months. RNA was extracted from PBMCs in TRIzol for both TCR sequencing and RNA sequencing. The diagnosis of Graves' disease followed American Thyroid Association guidelines. Recruitment of patients was carried out at an endocrinology department in Xi'an, China. Each patient gave approximately 10 milliliters of peripheral blood, collected in an EDTA anticoagulant tube. Ficoll Paque Plus density gradient separation was used to isolate PBMCs, and no further T cell sorting was performed. RNA quality was checked with an Agilent 2100 Bioanalyzer and agarose gel, and concentration with a NanoDrop 2000. There are a few counts of this clonotype. The antigen it binds to is not known. Base qualities are not recorded, but no much larger clone differs from it by a single base. Study-wide conclusions, independent of this receptor: As a limitation, the authors acknowledged that the small sample size may reduce accuracy. More public clonotypes were shared among persistent patients (2,741) than among newly diagnosed patients (966). Sequencing and analysis were limited to the TCR beta chain. Peripheral blood alone was examined, since thyroid tissue, which constituted the primary lesion, could not be accessed. TRBV28, TRBJ1-2 and TRBJ2-5 were preferentially used in persistent disease, while TRBV20-1 and TRBJ2-1 were favored in newly diagnosed disease. Persistent Graves' disease patients showed lower TCR Shannon entropy and fewer highly expanded clones than newly diagnosed patients, suggesting clonal expansion.

Library creation used multiplex PCR. These reads were obtained on an Illumina HiSeq 4000. CDR3 regions were amplified by Arm-PCR with iRepertoire HTBI primers to construct TCR beta libraries. Before sequencing, the PCR products went through gel purification. In the authors' own workflow: Gene usage analysis of CDR3 amino acid clonotypes used the 62 TRBV and around 14 TRBJ segments found across samples. COPE and FqMerger were used to merge filtered high-quality paired reads into contigs. BLAST was used to align contigs to IMGT TRBV, TRBD and TRBJ reference genes, and CDR3 was defined according to IMGT. Highly expanded clones were defined as clonotypes with a frequency above 0.1%. Shannon entropy was used to measure repertoire diversity, and the Gini coefficient was used to measure V-J evenness. Public clonotypes were defined as clonotypes shared by more than one individual. The public reads were run again by TCRdb, first through fastp at Q25 and then through MiXCR, and only productive beta chains were kept. Rows with one shared CDR3 protein collapse into an entry with the most common genes and DNA. TCRdb assigned the V and J calls; the authors' analysis was not used. The sample contains some 560,000 distinct CDR3 sequences, roughly a sixth of them found a single time. 20% to 30% of the sample is taken by the ten largest.

For CDR1 and CDR2, the germline V gene (reference sequence) lists DFQATT and SNEGSKA. Inclusive of the bounding cysteine and phenylalanine, the CDR3 is 13 residues long. Only the CDR3 part of the read is kept: 39 bases, read in frame from the first base. The sample was also linked to a second study, of T cells in Graves' hyperthyroidism and ophthalmopathy. Per the second study: Stable Graves' hyperthyroidism was defined as the absence of progression to ophthalmopathy over 18 months of follow-up. Hyperthyroidism patients were newly diagnosed, with disease duration under 2 months, and aged 18 to 65 years. The study excluded patients with uncontrolled infections, other autoimmune diseases, pregnancy or lactation. Diagnoses were established on the basis of clinical symptoms, serum thyroxine and TRAb, thyroid ultrasound, and orbital computed tomography. For the first round of RT-PCR on the TCR CDR3, the HTBI primer set was used together with the Qiagen OneStep RT-PCR kit. Most expanded thyroid clonotypes (frequency above 0.001) were also detected in blood, suggesting blood repertoires may reflect thyroid immune responses. Ophthalmopathy was separated from stable hyperthyroidism by a 13 V-J signature model, with just over 85% sensitivity and roughly 84% specificity obtained in cross-validation and 80%/75% obtained in testing. In validation, progression to ophthalmopathy was predicted by the model with 70.59% sensitivity and around 75% specificity, a median of around 6.5 months before onset. A discovery cohort of about a hundred patients, approximately 45 with Graves' ophthalmopathy and approximately 60 with stable Graves' hyperthyroidism, was used to find distinguishing TCR V-J signatures. Whether ophthalmopathy could be predicted prospectively was tested in an independent validation cohort made up of 18 hyperthyroidism patients plus 17 patients who later progressed to ophthalmopathy. The 95 to 100 discovery patients were randomly split 7:3 into training and test sets. Thyroid tissue and blood T-cell repertoires from more than five Graves' hyperthyroidism patients were also compared in the study. After sampling, hyperthyroidism patients received methimazole starting at 30 mg daily, and ophthalmopathy patients received high-dose intravenous methylprednisolone. The libraries were constructed in a second round of multiplex PCR and then size-selected and purified. Sequencing of the libraries was done on an Illumina HiSeq2000 using paired-end 100 bp reads. Raw data were processed with SOAPnuke, discarding reads with adapters, uncalled bases, mean Phred below 15, or no exact constant-primer or identifier match. High-quality paired reads were merged with COPE v1.2.5, and unique nucleotide sequences were defined as clonotypes. Clonotypes were aligned to IMGT TRBV, TRBD and TRBJ reference segments using MiTCR v1.1. Only V-J combinations with frequency above 0.0001, covering about 99% of repertoires, were analysed. The TCS score was defined as F50 (clonal expansion) divided by E x V (chaos), with BLOSUM62-based TCRdist calculated between CDR3 peptides within each V-J. Welch's t-statistics and random forest reduced roughly 500 V-J features to about 13, which were used in a naive Bayes classifier (R e1071). Sample size was not statistically predetermined, and blinding of investigators to group allocation was not performed. The paper reports TCR Vbeta CDR3 sequencing of over 120 peripheral blood samples: approximately 43 ophthalmopathy, roughly 74 hyperthyroidism and 17 progressor patients.

The TCR was taken from a woman aged 40 to 65 with Graves disease. Donor details come from another sample of the same person, matched by shared clones. The material was peripheral blood mononuclear cells (PBMCs), obtained at new diagnosis, from a patient treated with antithyroid drugs. This receptor chain uses TRBV20-1 and TRBJ1-1; D gene: possibly TRBD1, on 5 matching bases. Here is the DNA: TGCGGGGGATACGGGCAGGGTGAGACTGAAGCTTTCTTT. Its coded protein is CGGYGQGETEAFF.